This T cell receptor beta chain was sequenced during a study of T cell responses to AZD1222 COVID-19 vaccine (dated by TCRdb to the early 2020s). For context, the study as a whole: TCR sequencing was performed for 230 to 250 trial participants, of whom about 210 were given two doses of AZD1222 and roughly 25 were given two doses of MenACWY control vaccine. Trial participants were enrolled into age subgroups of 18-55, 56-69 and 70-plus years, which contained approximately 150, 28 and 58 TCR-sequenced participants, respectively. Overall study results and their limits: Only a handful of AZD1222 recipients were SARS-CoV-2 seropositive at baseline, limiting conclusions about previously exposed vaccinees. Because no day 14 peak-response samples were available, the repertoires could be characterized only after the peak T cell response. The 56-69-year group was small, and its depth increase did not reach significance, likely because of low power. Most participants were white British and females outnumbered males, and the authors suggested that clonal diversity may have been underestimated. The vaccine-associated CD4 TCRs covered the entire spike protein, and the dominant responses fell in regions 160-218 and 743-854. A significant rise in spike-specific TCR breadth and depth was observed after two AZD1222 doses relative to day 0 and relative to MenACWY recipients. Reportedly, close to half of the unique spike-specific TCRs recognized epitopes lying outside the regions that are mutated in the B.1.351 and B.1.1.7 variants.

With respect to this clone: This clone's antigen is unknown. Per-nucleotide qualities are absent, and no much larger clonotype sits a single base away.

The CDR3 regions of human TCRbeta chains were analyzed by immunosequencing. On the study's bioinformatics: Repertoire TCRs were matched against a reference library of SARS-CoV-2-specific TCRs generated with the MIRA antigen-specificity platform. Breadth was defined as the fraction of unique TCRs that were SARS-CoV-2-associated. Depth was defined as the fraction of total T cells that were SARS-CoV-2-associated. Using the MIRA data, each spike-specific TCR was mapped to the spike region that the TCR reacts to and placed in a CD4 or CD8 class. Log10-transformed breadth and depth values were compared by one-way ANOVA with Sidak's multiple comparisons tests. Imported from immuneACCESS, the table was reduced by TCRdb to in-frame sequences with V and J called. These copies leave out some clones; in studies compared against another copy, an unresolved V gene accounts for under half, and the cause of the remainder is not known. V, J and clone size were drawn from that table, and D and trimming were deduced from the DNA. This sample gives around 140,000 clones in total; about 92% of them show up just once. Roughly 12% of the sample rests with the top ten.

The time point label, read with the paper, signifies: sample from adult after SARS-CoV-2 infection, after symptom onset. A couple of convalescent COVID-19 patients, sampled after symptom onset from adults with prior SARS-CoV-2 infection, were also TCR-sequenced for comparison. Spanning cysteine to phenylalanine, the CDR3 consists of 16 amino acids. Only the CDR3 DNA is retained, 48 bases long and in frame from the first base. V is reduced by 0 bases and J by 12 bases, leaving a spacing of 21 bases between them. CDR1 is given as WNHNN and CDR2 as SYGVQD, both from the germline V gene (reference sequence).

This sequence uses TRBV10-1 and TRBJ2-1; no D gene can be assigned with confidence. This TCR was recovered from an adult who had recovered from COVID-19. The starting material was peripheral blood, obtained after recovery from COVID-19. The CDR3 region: CASSESVRTKFDRQFF. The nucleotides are TGCGCCAGCAGTGAGTCCGTACGCACAAAATTTGATCGGCAGTTCTTC.